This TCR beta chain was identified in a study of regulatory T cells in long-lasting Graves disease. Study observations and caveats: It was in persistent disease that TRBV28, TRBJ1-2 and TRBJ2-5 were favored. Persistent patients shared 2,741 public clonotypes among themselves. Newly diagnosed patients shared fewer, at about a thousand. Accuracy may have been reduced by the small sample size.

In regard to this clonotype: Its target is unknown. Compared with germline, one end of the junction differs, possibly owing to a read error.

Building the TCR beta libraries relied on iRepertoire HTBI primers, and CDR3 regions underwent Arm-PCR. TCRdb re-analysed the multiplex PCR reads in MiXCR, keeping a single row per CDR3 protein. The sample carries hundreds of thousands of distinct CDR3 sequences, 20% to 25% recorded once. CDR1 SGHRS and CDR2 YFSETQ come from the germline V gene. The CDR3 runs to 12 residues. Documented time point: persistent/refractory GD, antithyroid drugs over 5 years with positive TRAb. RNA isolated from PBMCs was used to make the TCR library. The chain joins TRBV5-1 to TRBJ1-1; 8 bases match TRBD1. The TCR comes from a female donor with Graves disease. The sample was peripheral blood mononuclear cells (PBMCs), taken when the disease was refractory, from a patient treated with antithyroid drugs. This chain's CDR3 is CANSWTGTEAFF. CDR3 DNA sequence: TGCGCCAACAGCTGGACAGGGACTGAAGCTTTCTTT.